The 8 T cell receptor beta chains reported below all come from one sample, sequenced in a study of naive and memory T cell subsets. Both TRBC1 and TRBC2 were covered by a beta constant-region primer of two equimolar oligonucleotides. One entry per CDR3 protein, called by TCRdb with MiXCR from the UMI-ligation and nested PCR reads. Of 100,000 or so distinct CDR3 sequences detected, approximately 6.5% appear once; the ten largest clones hold around 1.7%. Sequenced material: central memory CD4+ T cells from blood. These receptors were obtained from a human donor in good health.

This clonotype came up many times. The chain is built from TRBV12-3 or TRBV12-4 and TRBJ2-5, with D maybe TRBD1 (7 bases). The CDR3 is 14 residues long. Trimming took off 8 bases at V and 5 bases at J, with 18 bases between the two ends. The CDR3 DNA follows: TGTGCCAGCGCTAGGACAGGACGGGGGGAGACCCAGTACTTC. Residues: CASARTGRGETQYF.

The gene calls are TRBV7-6 and TRBJ2-6; the match to TRBD1 covers 7 bases. CDR3 length: 15 amino acids. Germline V CDR1 and CDR2: SGHVS, FNYEAQ. The junction had 4 bases not matched to a gene; V was cut back by 8 bases and J by 0 bases. The CDR3 is CASGTEYSGANVLTF. For the CDR3, the DNA is TGTGCCAGCGGGACAGAATACTCTGGGGCCAACGTCCTGACTTTC.

In this sample, this clonotype turned up many times. V usage is TRBV20-1 and J usage is TRBJ2-1, with TRBD1 as a possible D gene (6 bases). This CDR3 region has 17 residues. The V gene lost 3 bases and the J gene lost 3 bases, with 21 bases spanning the gap. Germline CDR1 reads DFQATT; CDR2 reads SNEGSKA (reference sequence). CDR3 coding DNA: TGCAGTGCTAGCGGTAGGTCTGTACAGGGATTCTACAATGAGCAGTTCTTC. It codes for CSASGRSVQGFYNEQFF.

The chain employs TRBV11-2 and TRBJ1-5; D gene unclear. Between the trimmed V and J ends, which lost 5 bases and 9 bases, there was a span of 20 bases. CDR1 and CDR2 from the germline V gene are SGHAT and FQNNGV. The length of the CDR3 is 15 residues. CDR3 amino acids: CASSPSGQAPRPQHF. The CDR3 region has the DNA TGTGCCAGCAGCCCAAGTGGGCAGGCTCCTCGGCCCCAGCATTTT.

As concerns this clonotype: At one end the junction does not follow the germline gene, possibly because of a read error. The chain carries TRBV10-3 and TRBJ1-6, with 7 positions matching TRBD1. Per the germline V gene, CDR1 is ENHRY and CDR2 is SYGVKD. The CDR3 is 18 residues long. The CDR3 here is CAVSESRGAARGNSPLHF. In nucleotides, the CDR3 is TGTGCCGTCAGTGAGTCGCGGGGGGCGGCCAGGGGGAATTCACCCCTCCACTTT.

This clonotype was detected many times. The gene calls are TRBV5-6 and TRBJ2-2; 8 nucleotides align to TRBD1. CDR3 length: 14 amino acids. V dropped 4 bases and J dropped 8; count of bases not matched to a gene: 7. Germline-derived CDR1 and CDR2 are SGHDT and YYEEEE. The CDR3 DNA follows: TGTGCCAGCAGCAAAGGACAGGGTGGTGGGGAGCTGTTTTTT. Translating gives CASSKGQGGGELFF.

There are many counts of this clonotype. This sequence joins TRBV20-1 and TRBJ1-2; no reliable D call. The CDR3 spans 11 residues. Germline V CDR1 and CDR2: DFQATT, SNEGSKA (reference sequence). The V end was cut by 2 bases, the J end by 2 bases, with 3 bases between. CDR3 DNA: TGCAGTGCTAGACCGAACTATGGCTACACCTTC. Translating it yields CSARPNYGYTF.

The rearrangement joins TRBV7-2 to TRBJ1-4; no clear D gene. Per germline, CDR1 SGHTA and CDR2 FQGNSA. The V end lost 3 bases, the J end lost 0 bases, and 2 bases lay between the germline ends. This CDR3 comprises 13 residues. The CDR3 DNA reads TGTGCCAGCAGCTTGGCAACTAATGAAAAACTGTTTTTT. This gives the protein CASSLATNEKLFF.